What follows are 30 T cell receptor beta chains derived from one specimen sequenced in a study of beta chain features in type 1 diabetes. Sequenced material consisted of expressed TCRB transcripts (all of the isolated RNA was reverse transcribed). TCRdb keeps only in-frame clones here, not all; method: immunoSEQ multiplex PCR. The top ten clones hold 0.035% to 0.04% of a sample with 630,000 or so clones, 11% to 15% of them seen once. Antigen specificity for these receptors is unknown. Findings and caveats of the study: Researchers report that Type 1 diabetes patients had moderately but significantly shorter TCRB CDR3s across all four CD4+ subsets.

Sequencing input: naive CD4+ T cells from blood. The receptors derive from a man between 18 and 29 years old with type 1 diabetes.

The rearrangement uses TRBV7-2 and TRBJ1-1; unclear D gene. From germline, CDR1 is SGHTA and CDR2 FQGNSA. The CDR3 is made up of 11 amino acids. Between the trimmed V and J ends, which lost 0 bases and 10 bases, there was a span of 6 bases. The CDR3 sequence is CASSLAAPAFF. DNA for the CDR3: TGTGCCAGCAGCTTAGCGGCCCCAGCTTTCTTT. The complete variable domain, with remaining parts taken from reference TRBV7-2 and TRBJ1-1, reads GAGVSQSPSNKVTEKGKDVELRCDPISGHTALYWYRQSLGQGLEFLIYFQGNSAPDKSGLPSDRFSAERTGGSVSTLTIQRTQQEDSAVYLCASSLAAPAFFGQGTRLTVV.

A few counts support this clone. J is TRBJ2-5 and V is TRBV5-1; 9 bases map to TRBD1. V shed 2 bases and J 5 bases; nucleotides not matched to a gene: 4. In germline, CDR1 is SGHRS, CDR2 YFSETQ. CDR3 length equals 14 residues. The CDR3, as DNA: TGCGCCAGCAGCTTTACAGGGGGCGCTGAGACCCAGTACTTC. Translation gives CASSFTGGAETQYF.

This clone was detected a few times. J is TRBJ1-2 and V is TRBV19, with unresolved D. This CDR3 region has 15 residues. From germline, CDR1 is LNHDA and CDR2 SQIVND (reference sequence). Trimming took 0 bases from V and 2 from J, leaving 10 bases between them. The CDR3 spells CASSIETGRNYGYTF. CDR3 bases: TGTGCCAGTAGTATAGAAACCGGGCGGAACTATGGCTACACCTTC. The full variable domain, completed using reference TRBV19 and TRBJ1-2, is DGGITQSPKYLFRKEGQNVTLSCEQNLNHDAMYWYRQDPGQGLRLIYYSQIVNDFQKGDIAEGYSVSREKKESFPLTVTSAQKNPTAFYLCASSIETGRNYGYTFGSGTRLTVV.

The table lists this clone with a few counts. The rearrangement links TRBV18 to TRBJ1-1, with D maybe TRBD1 (6 bases). The germline V gene encodes CDR1 KGHSH and CDR2 LQKENI. V was cut by 5 bases and J by 1 base, with 8 bases left in between. The CDR3 sequence is 13 residues long. CDR3 sequence: CASSVDRNTEAFF. The CDR3 region has the DNA TGTGCCAGCTCAGTGGACAGGAACACTGAAGCTTTCTTT.

The chain combines TRBV25-1 with TRBJ2-7, with TRBD2 as a possible D gene (5 bases). The CDR3 has 15 residues. The V gene's germline CDR1 is MGHDK and CDR2 SYGVNS. V lost 6 bases to trimming and J lost 2 bases, with 17 bases between them. CDR3 loop: CASSLVGGRAYEQYF. DNA for the CDR3: TGTGCCAGCAGCCTCGTGGGTGGGAGAGCCTACGAGCAGTACTTC.

This clone came up a few times. The chain uses TRBV7-2 and TRBJ2-2; weak D call: TRBD1 (6 bases). Trimming took off 1 base at V and 0 bases at J, with 9 bases between the two ends. Germline lookup yields CDR1 SGHTA and CDR2 FQGNSA. CDR3 length: 16 amino acids. The CDR3 region is CASSLVRGTNTGELFF. The DNA of the CDR3 is TGTGCCAGCAGCTTAGTGAGGGGGACGAACACCGGGGAGCTGTTTTTT.

This clone was seen more than once but under ten times. The chain has TRBV9 and TRBJ2-3; D gene ambiguous. V lost 0 bases and J lost 1, with 12 bases in between. The germline gives CDR1 SGDLS, CDR2 YYNGEE. CDR3 length equals 16 residues. CDR3 sequence reads: CASSVAGQVGTDTQYF. In nucleotides, the CDR3 is TGTGCCAGCAGCGTAGCCGGTCAGGTCGGCACAGATACGCAGTATTTT. Complete variable domain (other parts from reference TRBV9 and TRBJ2-3): DSGVTQTPKHLITATGQRVTLRCSPRSGDLSVYWYQQSLDQGLQFLIQYYNGEERAKGNILERFSAQQFPDLHSELNLSSLELGDSALYFCASSVAGQVGTDTQYFGPGTRLTVL.

This rearrangement joins TRBV7-2 to TRBJ2-1; D unresolved. Germline values: CDR1 SGHTA, CDR2 FQGNSA. V was cut by 4 bases and J by 0 bases, with 10 bases left in between. The CDR3 consists of 15 residues. CDR3 protein: CASSSRFASYNEQFF. The DNA of the CDR3 is TGTGCCAGCAGCTCCCGGTTCGCCTCCTACAATGAGCAGTTCTTC.

This clone was observed a few times. V and J are TRBV7-9 and TRBJ2-2, with D uncertain. CDR1 and CDR2 from the germline V gene are SEHNR and FQNEAQ (reference sequence). This CDR3 spans 15 amino acids. V was clipped by 7 bases and J by 1 base, with 13 bases between them. The CDR3 reads CASTRKAENTGELFF. CDR3 nucleotide sequence: TGTGCCAGCACCCGGAAGGCAGAGAACACCGGGGAGCTGTTTTTT.

Of note for this clone: One end of the junction varies from germline; a read error may be responsible. Within the sample, other DNA sequences also encode this same CDR3. The chain couples TRBV5-1 to TRBJ2-1, with 14 bases identical to TRBD2. The CDR3 length is 15 residues. Germline V lookup: CDR1 SGHRS, CDR2 YFSETQ. Here the CDR3 DNA reads TGCGCCAGCAGTTTGGGACTAGCGGGAGCAAATGAGCAGTTCTTC. This encodes CASSLGLAGANEQFF.

The chain carries TRBV4-1 and TRBJ1-1; D not resolved. Trimming left V 4 bases short and J 0 bases short, with 18 bases between. The CDR3 contains 17 residues. The germline CDR1 and CDR2 sequences are MGHRA and YSYEKL. CDR3 sequence: CASSRNSRGQLNTEAFF. The CDR3 nucleotides read TGCGCCAGCAGCCGAAATTCCCGAGGGCAGCTGAACACTGAAGCTTTCTTT.

The rearrangement uses TRBV5-1 and TRBJ1-6; 7 positions match TRBD1. Germline CDR1 is SGHRS and CDR2 is YFSETQ. After removal of 0 bases from V and 11 bases from J, the junction contained 5 bases not matched to a gene. The CDR3 contains 14 residues. The CDR3 here is CASSLGQGKTPLHF. CDR3 in DNA: TGCGCCAGCAGCTTGGGACAGGGTAAGACACCCCTCCACTTT.

The chain employs TRBV10-2 and TRBJ2-5; D may be TRBD1 (7 bases). CDR1 is WSHSY, CDR2 SAAADI, per germline. V was shortened by 8 bases and J by 4 bases, with 11 bases between the two germline ends. CDR3 length equals 12 residues. The CDR3 protein is CASGGTAETQYF. DNA for the CDR3: TGCGCCAGCGGCGGGACAGCAGAGACCCAGTACTTC.

The rearrangement joins TRBV6-1 to TRBJ2-1; TRBD2 matches at 9 bases. The ends lost 8 bases at V and 4 bases at J; junction bases unmatched: 6. The CDR3 runs 14 residues. In germline, CDR1 is MNHNS, CDR2 SASEGT. CDR3 sequence reads: CASGVAGAYNEQFF. Here the CDR3 DNA reads TGTGCCAGCGGGGTAGCGGGAGCTTACAATGAGCAGTTCTTC.

This clone was seen more than once but under ten times. The V gene is TRBV7-2, the J gene TRBJ2-3; TRBD1 matches at 11 bases. This CDR3 is 16 amino acids long. From germline, CDR1 is SGHTA and CDR2 FQGNSA. V dropped 3 bases and J dropped 5; count of bases not matched to a gene: 7. CDR3 sequence reads: CASSLQGQGAGDTQYF. Written as DNA, the CDR3 is TGTGCCAGCAGCTTGCAAGGACAGGGGGCTGGAGATACGCAGTATTTT.

This clone was observed a handful of times. This sample includes further DNA sequences coding for the same CDR3. The rearrangement uses TRBV30 and TRBJ1-2; no clear D. The CDR3 is made up of 11 amino acids. Trimming removed 0 bases from V and 4 bases from J, with 3 bases in between. The germline CDR1 and CDR2 sequences are GTSNPN and SVGIG (reference sequence). DNA of the CDR3: TGTGCCTGGAGTGTAGGCTATGGCTACACCTTC. This codes for CAWSVGYGYTF.

This clone has a handful of counts. The chain has TRBV25-1 and TRBJ1-1; D might be TRBD1 (6 bases). Trimming left V 4 bases short and J 0 bases short, with 21 bases between. Looked up from germline, CDR1 is MGHDK and CDR2 is SYGVNS. The CDR3 runs to 18 residues. This CDR3 reads CASSGRGGTTHLNTEAFF. CDR3 nucleotide sequence: TGTGCCAGCAGTGGTAGGGGGGGGACTACCCATTTGAACACTGAAGCTTTCTTT.

This clone was detected only a few times. The CDR3 DNA reads as TGTGCCAGCAGCTTGGACCACACGAGCTATGGCTACACCTTC. Residues: CASSLDHTSYGYTF. This sequence joins TRBV7-9 and TRBJ1-2, with no clear D. The CDR3 totals 14 residues. Looked up from germline, CDR1 is SEHNR and CDR2 is FQNEAQ (reference sequence). V dropped 3 bases and J dropped 4 bases, with 12 bases sitting between them.

A single count supports this clone. The CDR3 DNA is TGTGCCAGCAGGACCCGGGGGGGTACAGAGACCCAGTACTTC. It encodes CASRTRGGTETQYF. The gene calls are TRBV6-1 and TRBJ2-5; 8 nucleotides agree with TRBD2. The V segment lost 6 bases and the J segment 4 bases; nucleotides outside the gene matches: 7. Germline-derived CDR1 and CDR2 are MNHNS and SASEGT. This CDR3 is built from 14 residues.

This clone was counted only a few times. This chain links TRBV21-1 with TRBJ2-5; the D call in the table, TRBD1, was not verified against the DNA. TRBV21-1 is designated a pseudogene. The CDR3 length is 15 residues. The CDR3 sequence: CASSEAGGQRETQYF. The CDR3 DNA is TGTGCCAGCAGCGAAGCGGGGGGACAGAGGGAGACCCAGTACTTC.

This clone has a handful of counts. The rearrangement joins TRBV11-3 to TRBJ2-1, with 8 nucleotides matching TRBD2. CDR3 length: 13 amino acids. The junction had 10 bases not matched to a gene; V was cut back by 8 bases and J by 10 bases. Germline lookup yields CDR1 SGHNT and CDR2 YENEEA. CDR3 in DNA: TGTGCCAGCGGGATCGGGCGGGAGGCCGAGCAGTTCTTC. The encoded protein is CASGIGREAEQFF.

The genes are TRBV10-2 and TRBJ2-2; TRBD1 agrees at 8 bases. The trim removed 7 bases at V and 7 bases at J, leaving 11 bases unmatched. The V gene's germline CDR1 is WSHSY and CDR2 SAAADI. CDR3 length: 15 residues. As DNA, the CDR3 is TGCGCCAGCATAACCACAGGGGGGAAGAGCGGGGAGCTGTTTTTT. It is translated as CASITTGGKSGELFF.

This clone was seen only a few times. V and J are TRBV10-3 and TRBJ2-7; possibly TRBD2 for D (6 bases). With 0 bases removed from V and 9 bases from J, the gap between germline ends came to 12 bases. Germline V gives CDR1 ENHRY, CDR2 SYGVKD. The CDR3 has 13 residues. The CDR3 DNA follows: TGTGCCATCAGTGAGTCCACCCTTAGCGGGCAGTACTTC. Translation: CAISESTLSGQYF.

The chain couples TRBV27 to TRBJ1-1; a weak D match, TRBD1 (5 bases). Germline V gene data show CDR1 as MNHEY and CDR2 as SMNVEV (reference sequence). V was cut by 8 bases and J by 1 base, with 14 bases left in between. The CDR3 covers 14 residues. CDR3 protein: CASAWDGPNTEAFF. Written as DNA, the CDR3 is TGTGCCAGCGCATGGGACGGCCCGAACACTGAAGCTTTCTTT.

This rearrangement joins TRBV6-4 to TRBJ1-2, with D possibly being TRBD1 (5 bases). V lost 4 bases to trimming and J lost 0 bases, with 9 bases between them. From germline, CDR1 is MRHNA and CDR2 SNTAGT. This CDR3 region has 14 residues. CDR3 nucleotides: TGTGCCAGCAGTGGGGGGTTCGCTAACTATGGCTACACCTTC. Translation: CASSGGFANYGYTF.

This clone was counted a few times. CDR3 residues: CAISYDRNYGYTF. The CDR3 nucleotides read TGTGCCATCAGCTACGACAGGAACTATGGCTACACCTTC. This chain links TRBV10-3 with TRBJ1-2, with D perhaps matching TRBD1 (6 bases). CDR3 size: 13 residues. Germline V gene lookup returns CDR1 ENHRY and CDR2 SYGVKD. Trimming pared 6 bases from V and 2 bases from J, leaving 10 bases between.

This clone has just a few counts. J is TRBJ1-1 and V is TRBV30; D is possibly TRBD1 (5 bases). The CDR3 sequence is 15 residues long. V was clipped by 5 bases and J by 2 bases, with 18 bases between them. Germline V gives CDR1 GTSNPN, CDR2 SVGIG (reference sequence). The CDR3: CAWLPRQSGNTEAFF. CDR3 bases: TGTGCCTGGCTTCCCCGACAGTCTGGAAACACTGAAGCTTTCTTT.

This clone was counted a single time. The chain has TRBV7-2 and TRBJ2-5, with D hard to call. Germline V CDR1 and CDR2: SGHTA, FQGNSA. The CDR3 covers 14 residues. Trimming cost V 0 bases and J 7 bases, with 12 bases left between them. The CDR3 DNA reads as TGTGCCAGCAGCTTAGCGAAAGGACGAGGGACCCAGTACTTC. It specifies CASSLAKGRGTQYF.

This clone was recorded a few times. V and J are TRBV14 and TRBJ2-3, with 9 bases identical to TRBD1. Per the germline V gene, CDR1 is SGHDN and CDR2 is FVKESK. The V gene end was trimmed by 7 bases and the J gene end by 3 bases; junction bases not matched to a gene: 11. The CDR3 is 16 amino acids. CDR3 DNA sequence: TGTGCCAGCAATTGGCAACAGGGGGCAGGGACAGATACGCAGTATTTT. Its protein product is CASNWQQGAGTDTQYF. Full variable domain (remainder filled in from reference TRBV14 and TRBJ2-3): EAGVTQFPSHSVIEKGQTVTLRCDPISGHDNLYWYRRVMGKEIKFLLHFVKESKQDESGMPNNRFLAERTGGTYSTLKVQPAELEDSGVYFCASNWQQGAGTDTQYFGPGTRLTVL.

The J gene is TRBJ2-3, the V gene TRBV12-5; the D gene could be TRBD1 or TRBD2 (5 bases each). CDR3 length: 13 amino acids. V lost 8 bases and J lost 2, with 11 bases in between. The V gene's germline CDR1 is LGHNT and CDR2 FRNRAP. Written as DNA, the CDR3 is TGTGCTAGTCGATGGGGACCCACAGATACGCAGTATTTT. This gives the protein CASRWGPTDTQYF.